What follows are 28 T cell receptor beta chains derived from one specimen sequenced in a study of OX40 agonist ivuxolimab in advanced cancers. Assay: immunoSEQ multiplex PCR; the TCRdb copy retains only in-frame clones and omits some. This table has tens of thousands of clones, approximately 90% appearing once. Sequenced material: CD4+ or CD8+ T cells sorted from blood, taken in a trial of the OX40 agonist ivuxolimab. Receptors originate from an adult with an advanced solid tumor such as melanoma, head and neck, liver or kidney cancer.

V is TRBV10-2 and J is TRBJ2-5; D remains ambiguous. CDR3 length: 11 residues. With 3 bases removed from V and 5 bases from J, the gap between germline ends came to 4 bases. Per germline, CDR1 WSHSY and CDR2 SAAADI. The chain's CDR3 is CASSDRETQYF. The CDR3 coding sequence is TGCGCCAGCAGTGACCGGGAGACCCAGTACTTC.

V is TRBV5-6 and J is TRBJ2-7; 9 bases fit TRBD2. After removal of 0 bases from V and 3 bases from J, the junction contained 1 base not matched to a gene. The CDR3 consists of 14 residues. Per the germline V gene, CDR1 is SGHDT and CDR2 is YYEEEE. The CDR3 bases are TGTGCCAGCAGCTTGGGACTAGCGGACTACGAGCAGTACTTC. This encodes CASSLGLADYEQYF.

The V gene is TRBV27, the J gene TRBJ2-1; D might be TRBD2 (6 bases). Germline values: CDR1 MNHEY, CDR2 SMNVEV (reference sequence). The V gene lost 8 bases and the J gene lost 12 bases, with 23 bases spanning the gap. CDR3 length equals 14 residues. CDR3 sequence: CASAGASANIGQFF. The CDR3 DNA is TGTGCCAGCGCCGGGGCTAGCGCAAACATTGGGCAGTTCTTC.

This clone was observed a handful of times. The genes are TRBV4-1 and TRBJ1-5; D is unclear. The CDR3 runs to 13 residues. Germline V gene sequence: CDR1 MGHRA, CDR2 YSYEKL. The V gene lost 0 bases and the J gene lost 6 bases, with 6 bases spanning the gap. CDR3 bases: TGCGCCAGCAGCCAAGATTGGGCTCAGCCCCAGCATTTT. Translating it yields CASSQDWAQPQHF.

The gene calls are TRBV7-2 and TRBJ1-1, with D perhaps matching TRBD1 (5 bases). The CDR3 has 13 amino acids. Trimming shortened V by 0 bases and J by 6 bases, and 8 bases separated the two germline ends. Per germline, CDR1 SGHTA and CDR2 FQGNSA. CDR3 DNA: TGTGCCAGCAGCTTAGCGTCAGGGCCTGAAGCTTTCTTT. Translation: CASSLASGPEAFF.

The chain employs TRBV6-6 and TRBJ2-3, with 9 nucleotides matching TRBD2. The CDR3 totals 16 residues. The V gene's germline CDR1 is MNHNY and CDR2 SVGAGI (reference sequence). With 6 bases clipped from V and 5 bases from J, the junction kept 12 bases outside the gene matches. The CDR3 spells CASRPASSGIKDTQYF. The CDR3 nucleotides are TGTGCCAGCAGACCCGCCTCTAGCGGGATAAAAGATACGCAGTATTTT.

The rearrangement uses TRBV4-1 and TRBJ2-1; no firm D call. This CDR3 is 13 amino acids long. Trimming left V 1 base short and J 5 bases short, with 6 bases between. Per germline, CDR1 MGHRA and CDR2 YSYEKL. The DNA for the CDR3 is TGCGCCAGCAGCCAAGGTTTCCACAATGAGCAGTTCTTC. Protein sequence: CASSQGFHNEQFF.

The chain uses TRBV18 and TRBJ1-3; D gene ambiguous. With 3 bases removed from V and 4 bases from J, the gap between germline ends came to 13 bases. This CDR3 is 15 amino acids long. Germline CDR1 and CDR2: KGHSH and LQKENI. CDR3 nucleotide sequence: TGTGCCAGCTCACCGGGTGGTCTACGAGGAAACACCATATATTTT. Its protein product is CASSPGGLRGNTIYF. Variable domain in full (rest from reference TRBV18 and TRBJ1-3): NAGVMQNPRHLVRRRGQEARLRCSPMKGHSHVYWYRQLPEEGLKFMVYLQKENIIDESGMPKERFSAEFPKEGPSILRIQQVVRGDSAAYFCASSPGGLRGNTIYFGEGSWLTVV.

The rearrangement uses TRBV9 and TRBJ2-3, with D maybe TRBD2 (5 bases). This CDR3 is built from 17 residues. Trimming shortened V by 4 bases and J by 0 bases, and 18 bases separated the two germline ends. Germline CDR1 SGDLS, CDR2 YYNGEE. CDR3 DNA: TGTGCCAGCAGCAGATCCGGGGTAACTACTAGCACAGATACGCAGTATTTT. This codes for CASSRSGVTTSTDTQYF.

The J gene is TRBJ1-1, the V gene TRBV5-4, with D maybe TRBD1 (6 bases). Germline loops: CDR1 SGHNT, CDR2 YYREEE (reference sequence). This CDR3 has 15 residues. Deletions cut 4 bases from V and 1 base from J, with 14 bases between. The CDR3 sequence: CASSPDSHGNTEAFF. CDR3 DNA: TGTGCCAGCAGCCCGGACAGCCACGGGAACACTGAAGCTTTCTTT.

In regard to this clone: One end of the junction fails to match germline, which may point to a read error. This chain joins TRBV5-3 and TRBJ1-1; D remains unclear. TRBV5-3 is an open reading frame whose function is uncertain. The CDR3 has 14 residues. CDR3 residues: CASSLGGSRTEAFF. The CDR3 DNA sequence: TGTGCCAGCAGCTTGGGAGGGTCCCGCACTGAAGCTTTCTTT.

The chain couples TRBV27 to TRBJ2-1; D is unresolved. This CDR3 has 13 residues. The V end lost 9 bases, the J end lost 2 bases, and 11 bases lay between the germline ends. Per germline, CDR1 MNHEY and CDR2 SMNVEV (reference sequence). The CDR3 DNA follows: TGTGCCAGTACCTCCGGGCCCTACAATGAGCAGTTCTTC. It yields the protein CASTSGPYNEQFF.

The V gene is TRBV11-3, the J gene TRBJ2-6; D is perhaps TRBD1 (5 bases). The CDR3 loop spans 17 amino acids. Germline CDR1 reads SGHNT; CDR2 reads YENEEA. The V and J ends lost 4 bases and 0 bases respectively, with 13 bases between them. The CDR3 sequence: CASSSPRVSSGANVLTF. DNA for the CDR3: TGTGCCAGCAGCTCGCCCAGGGTCTCCTCTGGGGCCAACGTCCTGACTTTC.

The chain combines TRBV6-5 with TRBJ2-7; possible D gene TRBD2, 6 bases. This CDR3 has 14 residues. The V end lost 10 bases, the J end lost 2 bases, and 18 bases lay between the germline ends. Germline assignment: CDR1 MNHEY and CDR2 SVGAGI. CDR3 protein: CATSRDFVTYEQYF. The CDR3 coding sequence is TGTGCCACCTCCAGGGACTTTGTAACCTACGAGCAGTACTTC.

The rearrangement links TRBV7-9 to TRBJ2-1; TRBD1 is a possible D gene (7 bases). The CDR3 length is 17 residues. Deletions cut 2 bases from V and 5 bases from J, with 19 bases between. The germline CDR1 and CDR2 sequences are SEHNR and FQNEAQ (reference sequence). The CDR3: CASSLSPGRGDDNEQFF. CDR3 sequence (DNA): TGTGCCAGCAGCTTATCCCCGGGCAGGGGGGACGACAATGAGCAGTTCTTC.

This rearrangement joins TRBV29-1 to TRBJ1-4, with D unresolved. This CDR3 region has 14 residues. The germline V gene has CDR1 SQVTM and CDR2 ANQGSEA. Trimming removed 7 bases at V and 0 bases at J, with 12 bases between. The CDR3, as DNA: TGCAGCGCCTACGTTGTTACAACTAATGAAAAACTGTTTTTT. The encoded protein is CSAYVVTTNEKLFF.

The chain carries TRBV7-2 and TRBJ2-1; D remains unclear. This CDR3 has 13 residues. CDR1 SGHTA and CDR2 FQGNSA come from the germline V gene. V lost 2 bases, J lost 0 bases, and 2 bases lay in between. The CDR3 loop is CASSLSSYNEQFF. The CDR3 DNA sequence: TGTGCCAGCAGCTTAAGCTCCTACAATGAGCAGTTCTTC. Full variable domain (remainder filled in from reference TRBV7-2 and TRBJ2-1): GAGVSQSPSNKVTEKGKDVELRCDPISGHTALYWYRQSLGQGLEFLIYFQGNSAPDKSGLPSDRFSAERTGGSVSTLTIQRTQQEDSAVYLCASSLSSYNEQFFGPGTRLTVL.

V and J are TRBV6-9 and TRBJ2-7, with D possibly being TRBD1 (5 bases). The CDR3 has 14 residues. CDR1 and CDR2 (germline): MNHGY, SVAAGI. The V and J ends lost 3 bases and 4 bases respectively, with 13 bases between them. The CDR3 DNA reads TGTGCCAGCAGTTACTCCGACAGACGGTACGAGCAGTACTTC. It translates to CASSYSDRRYEQYF.

The genes are TRBV7-8 and TRBJ2-3, with D possibly being TRBD1 (6 bases). This CDR3 spans 15 amino acids. Trimming shortened V by 1 base and J by 4 bases, and 12 bases separated the two germline ends. Per germline, CDR1 SGHVS and CDR2 FQNEAQ. DNA of the CDR3: TGTGCCAGCAGCTTAGAGGGGGTACGGGCAGATACGCAGTATTTT. This sequence encodes CASSLEGVRADTQYF.

The V call is TRBV27, the J call TRBJ1-5; D not certain. This CDR3 is 13 amino acids long. V was clipped by 3 bases and J by 4 bases, with 7 bases between them. Germline V gene sequence: CDR1 MNHEY, CDR2 SMNVEV (reference sequence). CDR3 loop: CASSLSGNQPQHF. In nucleotides, the CDR3 is TGTGCCAGCAGTTTGTCCGGAAATCAGCCCCAGCATTTT.

The chain combines TRBV19 with TRBJ2-5, with D possibly TRBD1 on 5 matching bases. The CDR3 extends over 14 amino acids. Germline loops: CDR1 LNHDA, CDR2 SQIVND (reference sequence). The ends were cut back, 3 bases at V and 1 base at J, with 9 bases in the middle. CDR3 in amino acids: CASSIQGSQETQYF. The CDR3 region has the DNA TGTGCCAGTAGTATCCAGGGTAGCCAAGAGACCCAGTACTTC.

This chain connects TRBV7-9 to TRBJ2-7, with unresolved D. This CDR3 is 15 amino acids long. V was clipped by 3 bases and J by 5 bases, with 17 bases between them. Germline CDR1 is SEHNR and CDR2 is FQNEAQ (reference sequence). The CDR3 DNA reads TGTGCCAGCAGCTTCTTAGGCGGAGCCTATGACGAGCAGTACTTC. This encodes CASSFLGGAYDEQYF.

This rearrangement joins TRBV7-9 to TRBJ1-2; TRBD1 matches at 7 bases. The CDR3 runs to 14 residues. Per germline, CDR1 SEHNR and CDR2 FQNEAQ (reference sequence). V shed 5 bases, J shed 2 bases, and the junction held 5 bases outside the gene matches. The chain's CDR3 is CASSPATGNYGYTF. CDR3 nucleotides: TGTGCCAGCAGCCCCGCGACAGGGAACTATGGCTACACCTTC.

The V call is TRBV19, the J call TRBJ2-7; 8 nucleotides line up with TRBD1. Germline trimming cut 3 bases from V and 4 bases from J; bases unmatched to any gene: 8. The CDR3 has 15 residues. Germline assignment: CDR1 LNHDA and CDR2 SQIVND (reference sequence). The CDR3 DNA reads TGTGCCAGTAGTATTGGTCAGGGGGCGTTTTACGAGCAGTACTTC. Translated: CASSIGQGAFYEQYF. Full variable domain (missing parts from reference TRBV19 and TRBJ2-7): DGGITQSPKYLFRKEGQNVTLSCEQNLNHDAMYWYRQDPGQGLRLIYYSQIVNDFQKGDIAEGYSVSREKKESFPLTVTSAQKNPTAFYLCASSIGQGAFYEQYFGPGTRLTVT.

Comments on this clone: Other DNA sequences from this sample encode an identical CDR3 as well. The rearrangement uses TRBV6-5 and TRBJ1-1; no reliable D call. CDR3 size: 14 residues. Trimming took off 0 bases at V and 1 base at J, with 6 bases between the two ends. Germline loops: CDR1 MNHEY, CDR2 SVGAGI. CDR3 nucleotide sequence: TGTGCCAGCAGTTACTCCTTGGGGAACACTGAAGCTTTCTTT. Translation: CASSYSLGNTEAFF.

The V and J genes are TRBV9 and TRBJ2-1; TRBD1 or TRBD2 may be the D gene (6 bases each). Per the germline V gene, CDR1 is SGDLS and CDR2 is YYNGEE. Between the trimmed V and J ends, which lost 4 bases and 4 bases, there was a span of 18 bases. CDR3 length: 16 amino acids. The CDR3 DNA is TGTGCCAGCAGCAGAGGGGGGACCAGAACGTACAATGAGCAGTTCTTC. Translated, it gives CASSRGGTRTYNEQFF.

This clone was seen just once. This sequence joins TRBV6-5 and TRBJ2-2; weak D call: TRBD2 (6 bases). Trimming pared 6 bases from V and 2 bases from J, leaving 10 bases between. This CDR3 contains 14 residues. CDR1 is MNHEY and CDR2 is SVGAGI in the germline V gene. The CDR3: CASSRELNTGELFF. DNA of the CDR3: TGTGCCAGCAGCCGGGAGCTCAACACCGGGGAGCTGTTTTTT.

This chain connects TRBV19 to TRBJ2-2, with 10 bases aligning to TRBD2. V shed 9 bases, J shed 4 bases, and the junction held 8 bases outside the gene matches. The CDR3 spans 15 residues. CDR1 and CDR2 from the germline V gene are LNHDA and SQIVND (reference sequence). The CDR3 here is CASRPGLAITGELFF. The CDR3 DNA follows: TGTGCCAGCCGCCCGGGACTAGCGATCACCGGGGAGCTGTTTTTT.